This is a list of T cell receptor beta chains from one sample in a study of T cell changes during pregnancy in multiple sclerosis. The method was immunoSEQ multiplex PCR; TCRdb's version includes in-frame clones alone and lacks a portion of them. The sample has 57,000 or so clones, 90% seen once; the top ten hold about 5.8%. Sequencing used peripheral blood, obtained in the third trimester of pregnancy. The receptors here all came from a female donor in good health, enrolled as a control in a pregnancy study. CDR3s include the opening cysteine and the closing phenylalanine or tryptophan.

v_gene: TRBV5-1
len: 14
CDR3aa: CASNKLAVEETQYF

v_gene: TRBV13
len: 18
CDR3aa: CASSPSPGTAIYSYEQYF

v_gene: TRBV29-1
len: 12
CDR3aa: CSVVGAAGELFF

v_gene: TRBV4-3
len: 16
CDR3aa: CASSPSSGGAGYGYTF

v_gene: TRBV11-2
len: 14
CDR3aa: CASSLAGSWNIQYF

v_gene: TRBV7-9
len: 14
CDR3aa: CASSQRDNPYEQYF

v_gene: TRBV5-5
len: 15
CDR3aa: CASSSWTSGNNEQFF

v_gene: TRBV7-9
len: 15
CDR3aa: CASTPFRGGFYGYTF

v_gene: TRBV6-1
len: 14
CDR3aa: CATTGGAGSEKLFF

v_gene: TRBV6-8
len: 12
CDR3aa: CARKGPGGELFF

v_gene: TRBV27
len: 12
CDR3aa: CASSGLTDTQYF

v_gene: TRBV2
len: 14
CDR3aa: CASLFRQQHTEAFF

v_gene: TRBV6-6
len: 13
CDR3aa: CASSLDRNTEAFF

v_gene: TRBV27
len: 14
CDR3aa: CASTHGDTYNEQFF

v_gene: TRBV19
len: 15
CDR3aa: CASSREAWSTGELFF

v_gene: TRBV19
len: 13
CDR3aa: CASSIEGRHEQFF

v_gene: TRBV6-1
len: 15
CDR3aa: CASSDPGRGANVLTF

v_gene: TRBV5-1
len: 12
CDR3aa: CASSPPPGEQFF

v_gene: TRBV5-1
len: 14
CDR3aa: CASSFVGVDTEAFF

v_gene: TRBV6-5
len: 14
CDR3aa: CASSPLTGYYGYTF

v_gene: TRBV6-1
len: 15
CDR3aa: CASRLAGGGQETQYF

v_gene: TRBV15
len: 14
CDR3aa: CATSPNRVSYEQYF

v_gene: TRBV6-4
len: 14
CDR3aa: CASQESANTGELFF

v_gene: TRBV10-3
len: 14
CDR3aa: CAIRPVRSGNTIYF

v_gene: TRBV30
len: 12
CDR3aa: CAWAPGNQPQHF

v_gene: TRBV10-1
len: 14
CDR3aa: CASSDSDREETQYF

v_gene: TRBV6-4
len: 15
CDR3aa: CASSGGQGNTGELFF

v_gene: TRBV2
len: 13
CDR3aa: CASSGGQGYEQYF

v_gene: TRBV5-1
len: 14
CDR3aa: CASSPPGVNTEAFF

v_gene: TRBV10-1
len: 14
CDR3aa: CASSLDGGNEKLFF